This T cell receptor (beta chain) was recovered during a study of monozygotic twins with inflammatory bowel disease. Study-wide results and limits: Among the T cells, different subtypes could not be distinguished. A single strong clonotype or signal linked to IBD was not supported.

There are 15 residues in the CDR3. The germline gives CDR1 SNHLY, CDR2 FYNNEI. Points on this clonotype: Its antigen remains unknown.

A 6-nucleotide sample barcode was carried by the UMIs, which template switching added. TCRdb reprocessed the 5' RACE reads and stores each CDR3 protein as one record, lacking DNA. The sample data list 300,000 to 450,000 distinct CDR3 sequences. Sequenced sample: blood. This receptor was obtained from a human donor with ulcerative colitis or Crohn's disease, or a healthy co-twin of an affected twin (not recorded which). V gene TRBV2 combines with J gene TRBJ1-6; the D call of TRBD1 rests on TCRdb alone, since no DNA is present to check it. The CDR3 reads CASSDVGQGRSPLHF.